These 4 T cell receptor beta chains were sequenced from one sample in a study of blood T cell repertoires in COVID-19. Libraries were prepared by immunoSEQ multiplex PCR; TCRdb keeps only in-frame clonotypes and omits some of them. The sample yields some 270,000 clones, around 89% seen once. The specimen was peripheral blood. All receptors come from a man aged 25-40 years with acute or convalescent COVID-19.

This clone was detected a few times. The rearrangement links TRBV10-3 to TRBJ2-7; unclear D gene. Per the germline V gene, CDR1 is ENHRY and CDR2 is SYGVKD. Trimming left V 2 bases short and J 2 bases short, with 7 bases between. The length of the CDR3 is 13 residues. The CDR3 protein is CAISEMAAYEQYF. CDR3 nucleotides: TGTGCCATCAGTGAGATGGCAGCCTACGAGCAGTACTTC.

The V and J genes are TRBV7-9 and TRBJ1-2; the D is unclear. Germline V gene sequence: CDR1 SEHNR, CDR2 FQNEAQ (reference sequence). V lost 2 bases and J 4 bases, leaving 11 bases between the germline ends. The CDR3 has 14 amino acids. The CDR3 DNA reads TGTGCCAGCAGCTTATCTGTGGCTTTCTATGGCTACACCTTC. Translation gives CASSLSVAFYGYTF.

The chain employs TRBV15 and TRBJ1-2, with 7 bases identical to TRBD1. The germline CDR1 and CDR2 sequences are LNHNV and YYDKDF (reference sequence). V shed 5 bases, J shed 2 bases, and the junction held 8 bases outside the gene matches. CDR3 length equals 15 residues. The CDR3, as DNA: TGTGCCACCAGCCGTCGGGACAGTGGGAACTATGGCTACACCTTC. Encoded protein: CATSRRDSGNYGYTF.

CDR3: CASSLTAGGLGFGDTQYF. The CDR3 nucleotides are TGTGCCAGCAGTCTAACCGCGGGGGGGCTAGGGTTTGGAGATACGCAGTATTTT. This chain connects TRBV27 to TRBJ2-3, with 9 bases matching TRBD2. CDR3 length: 18 residues. Germline CDR1 reads MNHEY; CDR2 reads SMNVEV (reference sequence). J was trimmed by 5 bases and V by 5 bases; bases with no gene match: 17.